This T cell receptor beta chain was identified in a study of post-analysis software for immune sequencing data. Across the whole study: Multiple sclerosis in the patients followed relapsing-remitting, secondary progressive and progressive-relapsing courses. Study-wide findings and caveats: Relative to controls, patients with multiple sclerosis showed significantly lower normalized Chao1 diversity. Pronounced co-clustering by F measure was evident among identically batched samples. Patients showed TRBV5-6, TRBV5-1 and TRBV20-1 among a few TRBV segments more frequent than in controls.

The TCR beta cDNA libraries contained unique molecular identifiers. Starting from approximately 0.95 to 9.8 million T cells, the study yielded hundreds of thousands of cDNA molecules. TCRdb re-called the PCR reads with MiXCR, one entry per CDR3 protein. The data contain roughly 540,000 distinct CDR3 sequences, about a third of them singletons. The J segment lost 3 bases and the V segment lost 5 bases, leaving 8 bases of the junction unmatched. In germline, CDR1 is DFQATT, CDR2 SNEGSKA (reference sequence). The CDR3 consists of 14 residues. With respect to this clonotype: Its antigen is still unknown.

The sequence came from a girl between 2 and 17 years old with multiple sclerosis. V and J are TRBV20-1 and TRBJ1-2; TRBD1 agrees at 8 bases. Sequencing was performed on blood. CDR3: CSAGGDRLYYGYTF. The DNA of the CDR3 is TGCAGTGCTGGTGGGGACAGGCTATACTATGGCTACACCTTC.